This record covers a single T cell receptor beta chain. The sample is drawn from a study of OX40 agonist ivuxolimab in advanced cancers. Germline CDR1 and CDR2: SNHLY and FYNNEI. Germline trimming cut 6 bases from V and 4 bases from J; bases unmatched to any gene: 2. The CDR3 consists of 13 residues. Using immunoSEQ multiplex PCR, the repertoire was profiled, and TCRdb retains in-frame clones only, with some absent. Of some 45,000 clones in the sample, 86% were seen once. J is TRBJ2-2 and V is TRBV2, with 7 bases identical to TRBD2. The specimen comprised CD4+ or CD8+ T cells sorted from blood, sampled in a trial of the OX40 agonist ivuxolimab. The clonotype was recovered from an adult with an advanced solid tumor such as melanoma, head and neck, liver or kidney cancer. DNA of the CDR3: TGTGCCAGCAGCGGGGGGATCACCGGGGAGCTGTTTTTT. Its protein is CASSGGITGELFF.